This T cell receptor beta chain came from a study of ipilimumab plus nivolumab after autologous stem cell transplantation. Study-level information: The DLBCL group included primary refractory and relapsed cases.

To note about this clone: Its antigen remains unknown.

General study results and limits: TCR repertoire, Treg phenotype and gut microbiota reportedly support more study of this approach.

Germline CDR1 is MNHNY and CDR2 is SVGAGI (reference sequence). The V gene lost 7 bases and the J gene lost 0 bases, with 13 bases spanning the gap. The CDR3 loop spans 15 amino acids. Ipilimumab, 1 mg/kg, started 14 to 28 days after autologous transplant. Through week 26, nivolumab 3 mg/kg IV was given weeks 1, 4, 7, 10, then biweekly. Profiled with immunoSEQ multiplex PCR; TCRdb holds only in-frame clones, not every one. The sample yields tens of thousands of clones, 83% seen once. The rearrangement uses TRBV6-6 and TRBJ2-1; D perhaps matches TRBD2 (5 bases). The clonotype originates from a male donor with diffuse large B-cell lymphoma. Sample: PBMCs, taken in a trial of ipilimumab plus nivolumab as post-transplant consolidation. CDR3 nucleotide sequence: TGTGCCAGCACCCCAAGGAGGAGCTCCTACAATGAGCAGTTCTTC. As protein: CASTPRRSSYNEQFF.